Below, 20 T cell receptor beta chains from the same sample are listed, as sequenced in a study of blood T cell repertoires in COVID-19. Repertoires were generated with immunoSEQ multiplex PCR, while TCRdb's copy carries only in-frame clones and drops some. In the table there are fewer than 350,000 clones, around 85% of which are singletons. The sequencing sample was made of PBMCs or T cells enriched from blood (not recorded which). Receptor source: a woman aged 40 to 50 with acute COVID-19.

This chain uses TRBV4-1 with TRBJ2-1, with 8 bases fitting TRBD2. Losses at the gene ends were 1 base for V and 6 bases for J; bases not matched to a gene: 5. Germline-derived CDR1 and CDR2 are MGHRA and YSYEKL. The CDR3 runs to 15 residues. The CDR3 loop is CASSQVLADVNEQFF. The DNA for the CDR3 is TGCGCCAGCAGCCAAGTACTAGCGGACGTCAATGAGCAGTTCTTC.

This rearrangement joins TRBV18 to TRBJ1-1; no clear D. The length of the CDR3 is 15 residues. Trimming left V 3 bases short and J 0 bases short, with 11 bases between. Germline-derived CDR1 and CDR2 are KGHSH and LQKENI. Written as DNA, the CDR3 is TGTGCCAGCTCACCGCCTAGTACACTGAACACTGAAGCTTTCTTT. Residues: CASSPPSTLNTEAFF.

This clone was seen only a few times. The genes are TRBV11-2 and TRBJ1-1; 8 nucleotides agree with TRBD1. Per germline, CDR1 SGHAT and CDR2 FQNNGV. The J segment lost 5 bases and the V segment lost 5 bases, leaving 1 base of the junction unmatched. The CDR3 is made up of 12 amino acids. CDR3 sequence (DNA): TGTGCCAGCAGCCGACAGGGGACTGAAGCTTTCTTT. Its protein is CASSRQGTEAFF.

The chain combines TRBV5-8 with TRBJ1-2; 9 bases align to TRBD1. The J segment lost 7 bases and the V segment lost 4 bases, leaving 8 bases of the junction unmatched. The CDR3 contains 14 residues. From germline, CDR1 is SGHTS and CDR2 YDEGEE. This CDR3 is CASSLRDRVFGYTF. Here the CDR3 DNA reads TGTGCCAGCAGCCTACGGGACAGGGTATTTGGCTACACCTTC.

This clone occurred once. In nucleotides, the CDR3 is TGTGCCAGTAGTAAGCAGCGGAGGGATGAGCAGTTCTTC. It codes for CASSKQRRDEQFF. The chain recombines TRBV19 with TRBJ2-1; possible D gene TRBD2, 6 bases. There are 13 residues in the CDR3. Germline assignment: CDR1 LNHDA and CDR2 SQIVND (reference sequence). V lost 4 bases, J lost 8 bases, and 12 bases lay in between.

The CDR3 spells CASSGTAYGYTF. DNA for the CDR3: TGTGCCAGCAGCGGGACAGCCTATGGCTACACCTTC. The rearrangement uses TRBV12-3 or TRBV12-4 and TRBJ1-2, with 7 bases lining up with TRBD1. J lost 4 bases, V lost 6 bases, and 2 bases had no gene match. The length of the CDR3 is 12 residues.

V usage is TRBV4-2 and J usage is TRBJ2-1; 8 nucleotides align to TRBD2. Per germline, CDR1 LGHNA and CDR2 YNFKEQ. This CDR3 has 17 amino acids. With V trimmed by 4 bases and J by 6 bases, 14 bases remained unmatched. Here the CDR3 DNA reads TGTGCCAGCAGCCTCAATCCCGGGACTAGAGGGGCCAATGAGCAGTTCTTC. Protein sequence: CASSLNPGTRGANEQFF.

This clone was detected only once. This chain connects TRBV7-9 to TRBJ2-1; 9 positions agree with TRBD1. Germline trimming cut 4 bases from V and 1 base from J; bases unmatched to any gene: 2. Looked up from germline, CDR1 is SEHNR and CDR2 is FQNEAQ (reference sequence). The CDR3 contains 15 residues. For the CDR3, the DNA is TGTGCCAGCAGCTCCGACAGGGGGTCCTACAATGAGCAGTTCTTC. Its protein product is CASSSDRGSYNEQFF.

This clone was seen just once. J is TRBJ2-1 and V is TRBV24-1, with 9 bases that match TRBD1. V gave up 8 bases and J gave up 8 bases; unmatched junction bases: 9. This CDR3 contains 14 residues. Germline V lookup: CDR1 KGHDR, CDR2 SFDVKD. In nucleotides, the CDR3 is TGTGCCACCACGTCCGGGACAGGGTACGATGAGCAGTTCTTC. Protein sequence: CATTSGTGYDEQFF.

V gene TRBV15 combines with J gene TRBJ1-5; no clear D. Trimming took off 0 bases at V and 5 bases at J, with 17 bases between the two ends. The CDR3 consists of 17 residues. Germline CDR1 and CDR2: LNHNV and YYDKDF (reference sequence). The CDR3 here is CATSRDFGRGVDQPQHF. The CDR3 DNA is TGTGCCACCAGCAGAGATTTTGGACGGGGAGTGGATCAGCCCCAGCATTTT.

This chain connects TRBV7-2 to TRBJ2-3, with 8 bases lining up with TRBD1. In germline, CDR1 is SGHTA, CDR2 FQGNSA. This CDR3 has 15 amino acids. Unmatched junction bases numbered 2, after V lost 1 base and J lost 2 bases. The DNA of the CDR3 is TGTGCCAGCAGCTTAGGGACAGGGTACACAGATACGCAGTATTTT. The encoded protein is CASSLGTGYTDTQYF. The variable domain in full, completed from reference TRBV7-2 and TRBJ2-3, reads GAGVSQSPSNKVTEKGKDVELRCDPISGHTALYWYRQSLGQGLEFLIYFQGNSAPDKSGLPSDRFSAERTGGSVSTLTIQRTQQEDSAVYLCASSLGTGYTDTQYFGPGTRLTVL.

J is TRBJ1-2 and V is TRBV9, with D possibly TRBD1 on 5 matching bases. Trimming pared 5 bases from V and 7 bases from J, leaving 18 bases between. The CDR3 consists of 14 residues. CDR1 and CDR2 (germline): SGDLS, YYNGEE. CDR3 DNA: TGTGCCAGCAGAGCGGGCTCCAGGGATCGTGGCTACACCTTC. Amino acid sequence: CASRAGSRDRGYTF.

The chain links TRBV7-2 to TRBJ1-6, with D unclear. Germline CDR1 and CDR2: SGHTA and FQGNSA. The germline V and J ends were trimmed by 5 bases and 5 bases, with 4 bases remaining between them. CDR3 length: 12 residues. CDR3 DNA: TGTGCCAGCAGCCGAGATAATTCACCCCTCCACTTT. Translation: CASSRDNSPLHF.

The chain joins TRBV2 to TRBJ2-1; 11 bases are a match to TRBD1. The germline V gene has CDR1 SNHLY and CDR2 FYNNEI. The CDR3 totals 14 residues. The trim removed 5 bases at V and 8 bases at J, leaving 5 bases unmatched. The CDR3 spells CASSRDRGGDEQFF. In DNA, the CDR3 is TGTGCCAGCAGTCGGGACAGGGGGGGCGATGAGCAGTTCTTC.

This clone was seen once. This chain uses TRBV6-5 with TRBJ1-5; unclear D gene. CDR1 MNHEY and CDR2 SVGAGI come from the germline V gene. V lost 6 bases to trimming and J lost 0 bases, with 6 bases between them. There are 13 residues in the CDR3. The CDR3 spells CASSGNSNQPQHF. The CDR3 nucleotides are TGTGCCAGCAGCGGTAATAGCAATCAGCCCCAGCATTTT.

The rearrangement joins TRBV7-9 to TRBJ1-2; unclear D gene. Trimming took off 3 bases at V and 3 bases at J, with 11 bases between the two ends. CDR1 SEHNR and CDR2 FQNEAQ come from the germline V gene (reference sequence). The CDR3 has 14 residues. The CDR3 nucleotides are TGTGCCAGCAGCTTCGTCAAGGAGGACTATGGCTACACCTTC. Translation: CASSFVKEDYGYTF.

The chain joins TRBV3-1 (or the pseudogene TRBV3-2) to TRBJ1-2; D gene ambiguous. Germline CDR1 LGHDT, CDR2 YNNKEL (reference sequence). This CDR3 has 13 amino acids. The germline V and J ends were trimmed by 4 bases and 7 bases, with 13 bases remaining between them. CDR3 nucleotide sequence: TGTGCCAGCAGCCCTTCTGTCGCGCTTGGCTACACCTTC. It codes for CASSPSVALGYTF.

CDR3 coding DNA: TGCGCCAGCAGCCTAAGCTATGTCTTGAACACTGAAGCTTTCTTT. Translated: CASSLSYVLNTEAFF. V and J are TRBV4-3 and TRBJ1-1; D is unresolved. Germline V gene lookup returns CDR1 LGHNA and CDR2 YSLEER. The CDR3 covers 15 residues. Trimming removed 4 bases at V and 0 bases at J, with 12 bases between.

V gene TRBV19 combines with J gene TRBJ1-3; 7 bases are shared with TRBD1. CDR1 and CDR2 (germline): LNHDA, SQIVND (reference sequence). J was trimmed by 4 bases and V by 0 bases; bases with no gene match: 3. The CDR3 extends over 15 amino acids. The chain's CDR3 is CASSIDWDSGNTIYF. CDR3 coding DNA: TGTGCCAGTAGTATAGACTGGGACAGCGGAAACACCATATATTTT.

This chain connects TRBV28 to TRBJ1-5, with D possibly being TRBD1 (5 bases). Trimming stripped 4 bases from V and 2 bases from J, with 12 bases between. CDR1 MDHEN and CDR2 SYDVKM come from the germline V gene. The CDR3 covers 15 residues. CDR3 DNA: TGTGCCAGCAGTTCTGGGGCTGGGGGCAATCAGCCCCAGCATTTT. Protein: CASSSGAGGNQPQHF.